Sequencing of this T cell receptor (beta chain) was carried out in a study of PD-L1 blockade in urothelial cancer. Study details: After treatment start, blood was analyzed at 3 weeks (second dose) and at 6 weeks. Blood samples contained a median about 130,000 T cells.

TCR analog templates of synthetic origin were spiked into each PCR. Some clones are missing from TCRdb's copy, which holds only in-frame ones; the method was immunoSEQ multiplex PCR. This repertoire shows 90,000 or so clones, around 91% found once; its top ten account for 1.5% to 2%. Time point denoted: pretreatment peripheral blood. A total of 1 to 8 samples per patient were collected pretreatment and on-treatment. The CDR3 length is 15 residues. Looked up from germline, CDR1 is SGHTS and CDR2 is YDEGEE. Trimming removed 0 bases at V and 6 bases at J, with 14 bases between. The clonotype comes from a man aged 55 to 70 with urothelial cancer. The gene calls are TRBV5-8 and TRBJ2-3, with D possibly being TRBD2 (5 bases). The sample in question was PBMCs, obtained around atezolizumab (anti-PD-L1) treatment. The CDR3 loop reads CASSLEASSVDTQYF. The CDR3 DNA follows: TGTGCCAGCAGCTTGGAGGCTAGCTCCGTGGATACGCAGTATTTT.